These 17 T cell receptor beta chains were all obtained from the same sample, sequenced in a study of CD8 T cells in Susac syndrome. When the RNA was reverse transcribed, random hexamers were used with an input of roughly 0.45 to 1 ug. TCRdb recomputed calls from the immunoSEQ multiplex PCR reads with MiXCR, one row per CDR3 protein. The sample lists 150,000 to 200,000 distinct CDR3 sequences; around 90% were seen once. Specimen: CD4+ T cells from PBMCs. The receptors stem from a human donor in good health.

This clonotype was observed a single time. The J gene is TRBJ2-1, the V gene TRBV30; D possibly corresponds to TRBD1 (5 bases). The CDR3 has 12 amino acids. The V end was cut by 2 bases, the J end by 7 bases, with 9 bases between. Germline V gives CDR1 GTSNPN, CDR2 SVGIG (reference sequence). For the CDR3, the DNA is TGTGCCTGGAGTCCCCAGGGAAATGAGCAGTTCTTC. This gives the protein CAWSPQGNEQFF.

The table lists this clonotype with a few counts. The CDR3 protein is CASSSQTSGSTDTQYF. For the CDR3, the DNA is TGTGCCAGCAGCTCCCAGACTAGCGGGAGTACGGATACGCAGTATTTT. The chain has TRBV7-3 and TRBJ2-3; 12 bases line up with TRBD2. This CDR3 is built from 16 residues. Germline assignment: CDR1 SGHTA and CDR2 FQGTGA. V dropped 4 bases and J dropped 6; count of bases not matched to a gene: 8.

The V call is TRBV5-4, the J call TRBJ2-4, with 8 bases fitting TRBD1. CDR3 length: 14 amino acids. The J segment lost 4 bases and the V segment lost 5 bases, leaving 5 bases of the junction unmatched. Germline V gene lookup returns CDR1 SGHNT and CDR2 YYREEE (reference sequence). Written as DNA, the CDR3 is TGTGCCAGCAGGGAGGGACAGGAGAAAAACATTCAGTACTTC. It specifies CASREGQEKNIQYF.

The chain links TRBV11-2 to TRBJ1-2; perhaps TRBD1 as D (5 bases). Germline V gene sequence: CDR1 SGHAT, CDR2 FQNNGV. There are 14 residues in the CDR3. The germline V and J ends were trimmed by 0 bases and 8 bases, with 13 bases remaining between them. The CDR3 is CASSLEGVLGGYTF. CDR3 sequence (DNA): TGTGCCAGCAGCTTAGAGGGGGTTCTAGGCGGCTACACCTTC.

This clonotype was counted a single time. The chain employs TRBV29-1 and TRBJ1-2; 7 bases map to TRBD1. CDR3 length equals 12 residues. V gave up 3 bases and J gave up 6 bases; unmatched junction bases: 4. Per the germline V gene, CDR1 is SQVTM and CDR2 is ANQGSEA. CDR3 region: CSVDARGDGYTF. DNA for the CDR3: TGCAGCGTTGATGCCAGGGGGGATGGCTACACCTTC.

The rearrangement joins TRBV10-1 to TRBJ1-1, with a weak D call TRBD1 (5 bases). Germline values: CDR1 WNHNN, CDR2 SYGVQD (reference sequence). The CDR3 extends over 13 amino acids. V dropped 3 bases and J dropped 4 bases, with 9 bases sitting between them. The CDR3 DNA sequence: TGCGCCAGCAGTGATGAGAGGGGCACTGAAGCTTTCTTT. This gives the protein CASSDERGTEAFF.

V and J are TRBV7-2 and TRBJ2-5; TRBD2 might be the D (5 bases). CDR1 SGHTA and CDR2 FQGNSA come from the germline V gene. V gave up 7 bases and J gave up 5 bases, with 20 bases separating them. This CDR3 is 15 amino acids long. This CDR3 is CASTREVWELETQYF. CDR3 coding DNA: TGTGCCAGCACCCGTGAGGTTTGGGAGCTGGAGACCCAGTACTTC.

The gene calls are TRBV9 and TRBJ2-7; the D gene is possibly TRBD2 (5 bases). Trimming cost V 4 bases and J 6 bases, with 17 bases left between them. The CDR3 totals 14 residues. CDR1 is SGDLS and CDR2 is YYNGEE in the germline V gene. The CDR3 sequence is CASSLREDGPEQYF. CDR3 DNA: TGTGCCAGCAGCCTCCGGGAAGATGGCCCCGAGCAGTACTTC.

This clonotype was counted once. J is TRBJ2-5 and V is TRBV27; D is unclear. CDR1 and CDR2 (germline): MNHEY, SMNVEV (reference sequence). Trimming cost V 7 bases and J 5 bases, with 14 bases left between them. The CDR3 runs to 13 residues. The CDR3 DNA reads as TGTGCCAGCAAAAACCTAAAACGGGAGACCCAGTACTTC. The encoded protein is CASKNLKRETQYF.

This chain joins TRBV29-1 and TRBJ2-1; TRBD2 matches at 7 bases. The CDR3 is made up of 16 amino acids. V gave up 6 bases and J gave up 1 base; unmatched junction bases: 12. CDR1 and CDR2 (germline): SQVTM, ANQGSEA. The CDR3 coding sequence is TGCAGCGTGCCTCACACGGAGCGGGGATCCTACAATGAGCAGTTCTTC. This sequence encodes CSVPHTERGSYNEQFF.

DNA for the CDR3: TGTGCCAGCAGCTCCACGGGTAGTGAAGCTTTCTTT. This translates into CASSSTGSEAFF. The chain has TRBV6-2 or TRBV6-3 and TRBJ1-1; no definite D call. The germline V gene encodes CDR1 MNHEY and CDR2 SVGEGT. Trimming took 6 bases from V and 7 from J, leaving 12 bases between them. The CDR3 length is 12 residues.

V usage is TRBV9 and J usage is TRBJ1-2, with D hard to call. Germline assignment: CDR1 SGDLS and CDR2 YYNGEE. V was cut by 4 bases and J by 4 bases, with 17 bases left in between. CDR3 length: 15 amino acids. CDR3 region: CASSPYPAGGYGYTF. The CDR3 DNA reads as TGTGCCAGCAGCCCCTATCCGGCCGGAGGCTATGGCTACACCTTC.

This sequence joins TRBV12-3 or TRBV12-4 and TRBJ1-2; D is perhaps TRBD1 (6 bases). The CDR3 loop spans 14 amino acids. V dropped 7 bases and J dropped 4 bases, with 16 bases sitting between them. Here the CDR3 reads CASNLRDTSYGYTF. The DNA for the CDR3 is TGTGCCAGCAATCTCCGGGACACCAGCTATGGCTACACCTTC.

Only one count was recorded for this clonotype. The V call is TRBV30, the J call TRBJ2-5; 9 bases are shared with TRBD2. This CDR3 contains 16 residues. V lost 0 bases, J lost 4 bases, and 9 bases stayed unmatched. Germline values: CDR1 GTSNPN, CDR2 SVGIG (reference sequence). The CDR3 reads CAWSVPDPAGGETQYF. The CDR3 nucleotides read TGTGCCTGGAGTGTACCGGATCCAGCGGGGGGAGAGACCCAGTACTTC.

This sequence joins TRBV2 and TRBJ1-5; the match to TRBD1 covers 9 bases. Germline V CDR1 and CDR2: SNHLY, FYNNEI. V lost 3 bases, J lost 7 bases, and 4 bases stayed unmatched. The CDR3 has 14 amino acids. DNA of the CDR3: TGTGCCAGCAGTGAGCGACAGGGGGGCCAGCCCCAGCATTTT. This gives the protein CASSERQGGQPQHF.

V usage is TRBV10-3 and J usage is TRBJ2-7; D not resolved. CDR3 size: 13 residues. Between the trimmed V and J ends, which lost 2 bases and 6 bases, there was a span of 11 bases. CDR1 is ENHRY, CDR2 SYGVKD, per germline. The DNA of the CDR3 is TGTGCCATCAGTGAGCCGCCGGACCGCGAGCAGTACTTC. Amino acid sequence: CAISEPPDREQYF.

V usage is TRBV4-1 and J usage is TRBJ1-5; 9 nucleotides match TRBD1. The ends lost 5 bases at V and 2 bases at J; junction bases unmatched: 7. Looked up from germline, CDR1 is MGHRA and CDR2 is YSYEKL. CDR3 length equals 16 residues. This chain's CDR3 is CASSARTGVGNQPQHF. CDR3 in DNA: TGCGCCAGCAGCGCAAGGACAGGGGTCGGCAATCAGCCCCAGCATTTT.